This T cell receptor beta chain came from a study of blood T cell repertoires in COVID-19. Across the whole study: Acute-phase and convalescent COVID-19 samples originated in the United States, Italy and Spain. PBMCs, B-cell-depleted T cells, or T cells were the source of the cDNA or gDNA that made up the material.

Seattle patients were enrolled while actively infected and followed longitudinally. The authors' processing: Amplification from reference gene primers served as the basis for estimated nucleated cell counts. The table came from immunoSEQ multiplex PCR; TCRdb's copy has only in-frame clones and leaves some out. Clone size and V and J calls were adopted from that table, with D and trimming inferred from the DNA. The sample yields a few hundred thousand clones, around 86% seen once. The germline CDR1 and CDR2 sequences are SSHAT and FNYEAQ (reference sequence). The CDR3 totals 16 residues. Remarks on this clone: The germline gene is not matched at one end of the junction; a read error may be the cause.

This TCR derives from a woman of 80 years or more with COVID-19, enrolled during active disease. The rearrangement joins TRBV7-7 to TRBJ1-1, with 8 bases lining up with TRBD1. Sequencing was performed on peripheral blood. The CDR3 DNA is TGTGCTAGCAGCTTAGTAGGCGGACAGGGGAACACTGAAGCTTTCTTT. The encoded protein is CASSLVGGQGNTEAFF.